The clone carrying this T cell receptor (beta chain) was observed a few times. Original data processing: Estimation of nucleated cell counts relied on the amplification of reference gene primers. Measured with immunoSEQ multiplex PCR; TCRdb has only the in-frame clones, and not every one. The DNA was the basis for D and trimming; V, J and clone size are from that table. Here the sample spans 250,000 to 350,000 clones, around 87% being singletons. The data were obtained in a study of blood T cell repertoires in COVID-19. Study background: Collection of acute and convalescent COVID-19 samples took place in the United States, Italy and Spain. T cells, B-cell-depleted T cells, or PBMCs provided the cDNA or gDNA that served as material.

The source of this sequence is a man between 18 and 29 years old with active or convalescent COVID-19. Material for sequencing was peripheral blood.

The chain's CDR3 is CASSRGQKNEKLFF. The CDR3 DNA follows: TGTGCCAGCTCACGGGGACAGAAAAATGAAAAACTGTTTTTT. The chain carries TRBV18 and TRBJ1-4, with 7 bases matching TRBD1. The V gene end was trimmed by 4 bases and the J gene end by 5 bases; junction bases not matched to a gene: 4. The germline V gene has CDR1 KGHSH and CDR2 LQKENI. This CDR3 has 14 amino acids.